This T cell receptor beta chain was found in a study of cytomegalovirus exposure and HLA in healthy donors. Whole-study findings and limits: In a later analysis, DRB1 alleles had the most associated TCRs; HLA-C alleles the fewest. With later analysis, a missense DCLRE1C variant became linked to TCR beta V- and J-gene trimming. Immune exposure was documented only through CMV serostatus.

The CDR3 length is 15 residues. V shed 7 bases and J 3 bases; nucleotides not matched to a gene: 9. Germline-derived CDR1 and CDR2 are ENHRY and SYGVKD. In the case of this clone: Antigen specificity is unknown.

The PCR made use of 60 Vbeta and 13 Jbeta primers. Only in-frame clones appear in the TCRdb table, and some are missing; sequencing was by immunoSEQ multiplex PCR. Here the sample spans about 130,000 clones, 74% being singletons. The source is a man in his forties in good health and CMV-seropositive. The genes are TRBV10-3 and TRBJ2-5, with 9 bases lining up with TRBD1. The sequenced sample was PBMCs. The DNA for the CDR3 is TGTGCCATCACCCCTTCGGGACAGGGCAAAGAGACCCAGTACTTC. Protein product: CAITPSGQGKETQYF.